The next 24 T cell receptor beta chains were all read from a single sample in a study of blood T cell repertoires in COVID-19. Sequencing used immunoSEQ multiplex PCR; TCRdb keeps in-frame clones, though not all of them. This table has about 270,000 clones, roughly nine tenths appearing once. The sample comprised PBMCs or T cells enriched from blood (not recorded which). Receptor source: a woman younger than 35 who had recovered from COVID-19.

The chain joins TRBV23-1 to TRBJ1-1, with a weak D call TRBD1 (6 bases). TRBV23-1 is given ORF status, its function remaining uncertain. This CDR3 spans 15 amino acids. V shed 2 bases and J shed 0 bases, with 10 bases lying between them. CDR3 DNA: TGCGCCAGCAGTCAACCCGGACAGTTGAACACTGAAGCTTTCTTT. It is translated as CASSQPGQLNTEAFF.

The chain couples TRBV28 to TRBJ1-5; no clear D. Trimming removed 4 bases from V and 3 bases from J, with 7 bases in between. This CDR3 has 13 residues. CDR1 and CDR2 from the germline V gene are MDHEN and SYDVKM. The CDR3 protein is CASSYTNNQPQHF. CDR3 in DNA: TGTGCCAGCAGTTACACTAACAATCAGCCCCAGCATTTT.

The chain has TRBV18 and TRBJ2-2; TRBD2 matches 7 bases. Germline V lookup: CDR1 KGHSH, CDR2 LQKENI. This CDR3 is built from 14 residues. V was clipped by 3 bases and J by 3 bases; unmatched bases: 1. CDR3 amino acids: CASSPRGDTGELFF. The CDR3 DNA is TGTGCCAGCTCACCCCGGGGGGACACCGGGGAGCTGTTTTTT.

The chain employs TRBV28 and TRBJ1-1; 8 positions match TRBD1. The CDR3 runs 14 residues. The junction had 1 base not matched to a gene; V was cut back by 4 bases and J by 0 bases. Per the germline V gene, CDR1 is MDHEN and CDR2 is SYDVKM. Here the CDR3 reads CASSYRGMNTEAFF. The CDR3 coding sequence is TGTGCCAGCAGTTACAGGGGGATGAACACTGAAGCTTTCTTT.

Note on this clone: The sample has other DNA sequences that encode this CDR3 too. This chain joins TRBV10-3 and TRBJ1-1; 10 bases map to TRBD1. The CDR3 is made up of 13 amino acids. V trimming: 6 bases; J trimming: 4 bases; junction bases outside the gene matches: 2. Germline CDR1 ENHRY, CDR2 SYGVKD. CDR3 sequence: CAISGQGGTEAFF. The CDR3, as DNA: TGTGCCATCAGCGGACAGGGGGGCACTGAAGCTTTCTTT.

This clone was counted once. This chain uses TRBV5-4 with TRBJ2-3; TRBD2 agrees at 8 bases. Germline CDR1 is SGHNT and CDR2 is YYREEE (reference sequence). The CDR3 runs to 14 residues. The junction had 2 bases not matched to a gene; V was cut back by 0 bases and J by 5 bases. DNA for the CDR3: TGTGCCAGCAGCTTGGAGACTAGCGTAGATACGCAGTATTTT. This translates into CASSLETSVDTQYF.

The rearrangement uses TRBV2 and TRBJ1-5, with D perhaps matching TRBD1 (6 bases). The germline gives CDR1 SNHLY, CDR2 FYNNEI. This CDR3 region has 13 residues. Trimming cost V 8 bases and J 0 bases, with 8 bases left between them. The CDR3 loop is CASQGYSNQPQHF. In DNA, the CDR3 is TGTGCCAGCCAGGGGTATAGCAATCAGCCCCAGCATTTT.

The gene calls are TRBV4-1 and TRBJ2-1; 8 positions agree with TRBD2. Trimming at V came to 0 bases and at J to 0 bases, leaving 4 bases not matched to a gene. Germline CDR1 MGHRA, CDR2 YSYEKL. The CDR3 spans 17 residues. CDR3: CASSQESGGGSYNEQFF. CDR3 in DNA: TGCGCCAGCAGCCAAGAAAGCGGGGGCGGCTCCTACAATGAGCAGTTCTTC.

This clone occurred a few times. V gene TRBV7-2 combines with J gene TRBJ1-5; the D gene is possibly TRBD1 (5 bases). The V gene lost 1 base and the J gene lost 3 bases, with 13 bases spanning the gap. The CDR3 sequence is 16 residues long. CDR1 SGHTA and CDR2 FQGNSA come from the germline V gene. This CDR3 is CASSLVGGTLNQPQHF. In DNA form, the CDR3 reads TGTGCCAGCAGCTTAGTTGGGGGGACCCTCAATCAGCCCCAGCATTTT.

The chain uses TRBV7-9 and TRBJ2-7; 7 positions match TRBD1. CDR3 length equals 16 residues. CDR1 and CDR2 (germline): SEHNR, FQNEAQ (reference sequence). Unmatched junction bases numbered 12, after V lost 5 bases and J lost 2 bases. CDR3 in amino acids: CASSATARDRTYEQYF. CDR3 sequence (DNA): TGTGCCAGCAGCGCTACCGCCAGGGACAGAACCTACGAGCAGTACTTC.

The chain joins TRBV9 to TRBJ1-2; TRBD1 matches 8 bases. V was pared by 3 bases and J by 1 base, with 11 bases of the junction left unmatched. Germline V gene lookup returns CDR1 SGDLS and CDR2 YYNGEE. The CDR3 spans 17 residues. CDR3 residues: CASSASGVDRGNYGYTF. The CDR3 DNA reads TGTGCCAGCAGCGCCTCGGGGGTTGACAGGGGTAACTATGGCTACACCTTC.

V is TRBV7-3 and J is TRBJ1-6; 7 nucleotides align to TRBD1. The CDR3 has 13 amino acids. Germline V gene data show CDR1 as SGHTA and CDR2 as FQGTGA. The ends lost 5 bases at V and 8 bases at J; junction bases unmatched: 3. As DNA, the CDR3 is TGTGCCAGCAGCGTCACAGGGGATTCACCCCTCCACTTT. Amino acid sequence: CASSVTGDSPLHF.

Only one count was recorded for this clone. The chain couples TRBV10-1 to TRBJ2-7, with 9 nucleotides matching TRBD1. Germline V lookup: CDR1 WNHNN, CDR2 SYGVQD (reference sequence). Trimming took 4 bases from V and 6 from J; bases not matched to a gene: 7. This CDR3 comprises 14 residues. The DNA of the CDR3 is TGCGCCAGCAGTGTATCGGGACAGGGCTCCGAGCAGTACTTC. It codes for CASSVSGQGSEQYF.

V is TRBV7-6 and J is TRBJ2-2; the match to TRBD2 covers 10 bases. J gave up 5 bases and V 5 bases, and 14 bases lay outside the gene matches. Per the germline V gene, CDR1 is SGHVS and CDR2 is FNYEAQ. CDR3 length: 18 amino acids. The CDR3 sequence: CASSPPGLAGGSTGELFF. In DNA, the CDR3 is TGTGCCAGCAGCCCGCCCGGGTTAGCGGGGGGTAGTACCGGGGAGCTGTTTTTT.

This chain uses TRBV28 with TRBJ1-4; 8 bases are shared with TRBD1. The CDR3 spans 18 residues. Germline-derived CDR1 and CDR2 are MDHEN and SYDVKM. V was pared by 3 bases and J by 8 bases, with 17 bases of the junction left unmatched. CDR3 DNA: TGTGCCAGCAGTTTTGCCCTCTATGGGGGACAGGAGGCGGAAAAACTGTTTTTT. This codes for CASSFALYGGQEAEKLFF.

The chain couples TRBV30 to TRBJ1-2, with TRBD1 as a possible D gene (6 bases). The CDR3 extends over 15 amino acids. Germline lookup yields CDR1 GTSNPN and CDR2 SVGIG (reference sequence). Trimming left V 4 bases short and J 2 bases short, with 17 bases between. The CDR3 DNA sequence: TGTGCCTGGAATACACCCGGGACACTGAACTATGGCTACACCTTC. It codes for CAWNTPGTLNYGYTF.

V gene TRBV10-3 combines with J gene TRBJ2-7, with a weak D call TRBD2 (6 bases). This CDR3 spans 14 amino acids. The germline V gene encodes CDR1 ENHRY and CDR2 SYGVKD. With 3 bases removed from V and 3 bases from J, the gap between germline ends came to 12 bases. CDR3 DNA sequence: TGTGCCATCAGTGACCCCCGGGAGCACTACGAGCAGTACTTC. It is translated as CAISDPREHYEQYF.

The chain joins TRBV28 to TRBJ2-3; D is possibly TRBD2 (7 bases). Trimming cost V 7 bases and J 0 bases, with 11 bases left between them. CDR3 length equals 14 residues. Germline V gives CDR1 MDHEN, CDR2 SYDVKM. The CDR3 DNA is TGTGCCAGCAATGGGAGGGGGAGCACAGATACGCAGTATTTT. Amino acid sequence: CASNGRGSTDTQYF.

The V gene is TRBV2, the J gene TRBJ1-6; TRBD1 aligns across 8 bases. The CDR3 is 13 residues long. Germline values: CDR1 SNHLY, CDR2 FYNNEI. The junction had 4 bases not matched to a gene; V was cut back by 8 bases and J by 7 bases. The CDR3 DNA sequence: TGTGCCAGCGGGACAGGTCTAAATTCACCCCTCCACTTT. It is translated as CASGTGLNSPLHF.

V and J are TRBV6-5 and TRBJ2-7; D might be TRBD2 (5 bases). Germline V gene lookup returns CDR1 MNHEY and CDR2 SVGAGI. CDR3 length: 14 residues. Trimming took 2 bases from V and 5 from J, leaving 13 bases between them. Here the CDR3 reads CASSYLSGIDEQYF. The CDR3 DNA follows: TGTGCCAGCAGTTACCTTTCGGGGATCGACGAGCAGTACTTC.

This sequence joins TRBV5-6 and TRBJ1-4; tentative D call: TRBD1 (6 bases). V lost 4 bases to trimming and J lost 4 bases, with 17 bases between them. CDR1 is SGHDT, CDR2 YYEEEE, per germline. The CDR3 is 16 residues long. The DNA of the CDR3 is TGTGCCAGCAGCCCCTACAGGGACGGAATTAATGAAAAACTGTTTTTT. Translating it yields CASSPYRDGINEKLFF. The variable domain in full, with the rest retrieved from reference TRBV5-6 and TRBJ1-4, is DAGVTQSPTHLIKTRGQQVTLRCSPKSGHDTVSWYQQALGQGPQFIFQYYEEEERQRGNFPDRFSGHQFPNYSSELNVNALLLGDSALYLCASSPYRDGINEKLFFGSGTQLSVL.

The chain couples TRBV30 to TRBJ2-2, with D maybe TRBD2 (6 bases). CDR3 length: 13 amino acids. CDR1 is GTSNPN and CDR2 is SVGIG in the germline V gene (reference sequence). The V end lost 4 bases, the J end lost 4 bases, and 10 bases lay between the germline ends. The CDR3 loop reads CAWTVGGTGELFF. The CDR3 nucleotides are TGTGCCTGGACCGTGGGGGGCACCGGGGAGCTGTTTTTT. The whole variable domain, filled in from reference TRBV30 and TRBJ2-2, reads SQTIHQWPATLVQPVGSPLSLECTVEGTSNPNLYWYRQAAGRGLQLLFYSVGIGQISSEVPQNLSASRPQDRQFILSSKKLLLSDSGFYLCAWTVGGTGELFFGEGSRLTVL.

The CDR3 nucleotides read TGTGCCAGCAGCGCCACTAGGTTGGCCTATGGCTACACCTTC. Translation gives CASSATRLAYGYTF. The V gene is TRBV5-6, the J gene TRBJ1-2, with no clear D. Germline V CDR1 and CDR2: SGHDT, YYEEEE. The CDR3 totals 14 residues. Trimming left V 4 bases short and J 4 bases short, with 14 bases between.

The rearrangement links TRBV11-2 to TRBJ2-1, with 8 bases identical to TRBD2. Germline V gene sequence: CDR1 SGHAT, CDR2 FQNNGV. The CDR3 spans 16 residues. V lost 0 bases and J lost 7; bases outside the gene matches: 8. This CDR3 is CASSLDIGGASNEQFF. The DNA for the CDR3 is TGTGCCAGCAGCTTAGATATCGGGGGGGCTTCGAATGAGCAGTTCTTC.